A selection of T cell receptor beta chains follows, all from one sample in a study of Tregs in tolerant kidney transplant recipients. Repertoires were generated with immunoSEQ multiplex PCR, while TCRdb's copy carries only in-frame clones and drops some. This sample yields 20,000 to 25,000 clones, of which over 75% are seen a single time; 20% to 30% belongs to the top ten. Sequenced here: CD8+ T cells from blood (PBMCs), sampled 6 months after the transplant. These receptors all stem from a human patient who received a combined kidney and bone marrow transplant. The graft donor may account for some of the T cells. Each CDR3 is given with its conserved first and last residue. Fields, in order: clone size, CDR3 length, V gene, D gene, J gene, CDR3 DNA, CDR3 protein. The D gene is left open where the match is weak. Rows give clone size only sometimes, using once, few, many, or a class for an expanded clone.

size: few
length: 16
V: TRBV4-2
D: NA
J: TRBJ2-7
DNA: TGTGCCAGCAGCCAAGAATCGAGCGGCTCCTACTACGAGCAGTACTTC
CDR3: CASSQESSGSYYEQYF

size: NA
length: 12
V: TRBV15
D: NA
J: TRBJ2-1
DNA: TGTGCCACCAGCAGAGATGGGAGGGAGCAGTTCTTC
CDR3: CATSRDGREQFF

size: NA
length: 19
V: TRBV5-5
D: NA
J: TRBJ1-4
DNA: TGTGCCAGCAGCGCGGCATCCCCATCGGACAGTGCAACTAATGAAAAACTGTTTTTT
CDR3: CASSAASPSDSATNEKLFF

size: NA
length: 17
V: TRBV11-2
D: TRBD2
J: TRBJ2-3
DNA: TGTGCCAGCAGCTCTTGGACTAGCGGGGGCCTCACAGATACGCAGTATTTT
CDR3: CASSSWTSGGLTDTQYF

size: few
length: 14
V: TRBV5-4
D: NA
J: TRBJ2-7
DNA: TGTGCCAGCAGTTTGGGCGGGGACTCCTACGAGCAGTACTTC
CDR3: CASSLGGDSYEQYF

size: NA
length: 16
V: TRBV4-1
D: TRBD1
J: TRBJ1-5
DNA: TGCGCCAGCAGCCAATGGGACAGACAGGGCAATCAGCCCCAGCATTTT
CDR3: CASSQWDRQGNQPQHF

size: NA
length: 16
V: TRBV7-6
D: TRBD2
J: TRBJ2-2
DNA: TGTGCCAGCAGCTCCCCCGGGGGGGTCGATACCGGGGAGCTGTTTTTT
CDR3: CASSSPGGVDTGELFF

size: NA
length: 15
V: TRBV10-3
D: NA
J: TRBJ2-3
DNA: TGTGCCATCAGTGAGACGGGACAAACCACAGATACGCAGTATTTT
CDR3: CAISETGQTTDTQYF

size: NA
length: 14
V: TRBV7-9
D: NA
J: TRBJ2-1
DNA: TGTGCCAGCAGCTTCAGTTCCCTTCGGGATGAGCAGTTCTTC
CDR3: CASSFSSLRDEQFF

size: NA
length: 14
V: TRBV4-1
D: NA
J: TRBJ2-7
DNA: TGCGCCAGCAGCCAACGGGGGGCAATCTACGAGCAGTACTTC
CDR3: CASSQRGAIYEQYF

size: NA
length: 13
V: TRBV11-2
D: NA
J: TRBJ2-7
DNA: TGTGCCAGCAGCTTCACAGGGACCCACGAGCAGTACTTC
CDR3: CASSFTGTHEQYF

size: NA
length: 15
V: TRBV11-2
D: NA
J: TRBJ2-7
DNA: TGTGCCGGCAGCTTTGTCGGGGGGCCTGGGTGGGAGCAGTACTTC
CDR3: CAGSFVGGPGWEQYF

size: NA
length: 17
V: TRBV4-3
D: NA
J: TRBJ2-2
DNA: TGCGCCAGCAGCCAGCAGGCTACCACGCTTAACACCGGGGAGCTGTTTTTT
CDR3: CASSQQATTLNTGELFF

size: NA
length: 16
V: TRBV19
D: TRBD1
J: TRBJ1-2
DNA: TGTGCCAGTACCCCGGACAGGGGGCAATTTAACTATGGCTACACCTTC
CDR3: CASTPDRGQFNYGYTF

size: NA
length: 15
V: TRBV2
D: NA
J: TRBJ2-1
DNA: TGTGCCAGCAGTACCCGAGGCCAAGTAGTGGATGAGCAGTTCTTC
CDR3: CASSTRGQVVDEQFF